This TCR beta chain was sequenced during a study of blood T cell repertoires in COVID-19. The germline gives CDR1 MGHRA, CDR2 YSYEKL. The CDR3 length is 15 residues. With V trimmed by 1 base and J by 7 bases, 6 bases remained unmatched. The table came from immunoSEQ multiplex PCR; TCRdb's copy has only in-frame clones and leaves some out. The sample includes around 70,000 clones, about 86% of them seen just once. The V gene is TRBV4-1, the J gene TRBJ2-2; 7 bases are a match to TRBD1. The receptor's source is a human donor in a cohort sampled during active COVID-19. Sequencing was carried out using peripheral blood. CDR3 sequence reads: CASSQVDREVGELFF. The CDR3, as DNA: TGCGCCAGCAGCCAAGTTGACAGGGAAGTCGGGGAGCTGTTTTTT.